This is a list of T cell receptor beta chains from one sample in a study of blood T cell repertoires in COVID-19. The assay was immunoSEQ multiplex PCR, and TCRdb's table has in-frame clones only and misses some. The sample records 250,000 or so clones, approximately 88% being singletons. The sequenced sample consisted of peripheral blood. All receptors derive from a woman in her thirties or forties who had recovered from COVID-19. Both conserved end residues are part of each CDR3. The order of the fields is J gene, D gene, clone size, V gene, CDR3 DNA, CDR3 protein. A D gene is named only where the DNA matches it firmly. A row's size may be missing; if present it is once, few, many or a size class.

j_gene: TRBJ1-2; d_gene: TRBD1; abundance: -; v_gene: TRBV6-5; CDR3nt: TGTGCCAGCAGCACGACAGGGAACTATGGCTACACCTTC; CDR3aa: CASSTTGNYGYTF
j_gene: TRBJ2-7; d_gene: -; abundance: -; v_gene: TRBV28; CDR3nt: TGTGCCAGCAACCCCTCAAGAGGATTCTCCTACGAGCAGTACTTC; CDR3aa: CASNPSRGFSYEQYF
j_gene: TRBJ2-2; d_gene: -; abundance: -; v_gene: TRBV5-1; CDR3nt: TGCGCCAGCAGCTTAAATCAGGGGTTCACCGGGGAGCTGTTTTTT; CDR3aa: CASSLNQGFTGELFF
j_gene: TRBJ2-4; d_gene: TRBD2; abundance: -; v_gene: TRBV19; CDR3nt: TGTGCCAGTAGTGACGGCAGACTAGCGGGAGTCCCCAAAAACATTCAGTACTTC; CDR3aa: CASSDGRLAGVPKNIQYF
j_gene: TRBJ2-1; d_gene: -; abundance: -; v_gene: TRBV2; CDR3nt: TGTGCCAGCAGTCCTAGCGCCTTCTCCTACAATGAGCAGTTCTTC; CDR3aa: CASSPSAFSYNEQFF
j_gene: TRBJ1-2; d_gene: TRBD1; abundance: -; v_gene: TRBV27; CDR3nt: TGTGCCAGCAGTTCAATCGGACAGGGGCGAGACTATGGCTACACCTTC; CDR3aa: CASSSIGQGRDYGYTF
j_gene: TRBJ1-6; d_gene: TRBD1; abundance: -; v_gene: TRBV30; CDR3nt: TGTGCCTGGAGTGACAAACAGGGGGCGAATTCACCCCTCCACTTT; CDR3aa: CAWSDKQGANSPLHF
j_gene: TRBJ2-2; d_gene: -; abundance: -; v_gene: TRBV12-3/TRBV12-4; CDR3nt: TGTGCCAGCAGTTTCGGGGACACCGGGGAGCTGTTTTTT; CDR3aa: CASSFGDTGELFF
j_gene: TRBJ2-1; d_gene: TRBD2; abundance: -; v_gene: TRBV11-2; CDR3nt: TGTGCCAGCAGCTTATCACCGGCGGGAGGGAACAATGAGCAGTTCTTC; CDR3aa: CASSLSPAGGNNEQFF
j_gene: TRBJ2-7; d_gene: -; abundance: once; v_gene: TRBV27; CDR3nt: TGTGCCAGCAGTTTAAAAGGGGGGGTGTACTACGAGCAGTACTTC; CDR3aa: CASSLKGGVYYEQYF
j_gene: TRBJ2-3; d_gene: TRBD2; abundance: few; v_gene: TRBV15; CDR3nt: TGTGCCACCAGCAGAGAGGGCGGGAGGGCCGTAGATACGCAGTATTTT; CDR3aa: CATSREGGRAVDTQYF
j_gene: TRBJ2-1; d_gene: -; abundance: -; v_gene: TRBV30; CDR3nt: TGTGCCTGGAGGCCGACTAGCAATGAGCAGTTCTTC; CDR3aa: CAWRPTSNEQFF
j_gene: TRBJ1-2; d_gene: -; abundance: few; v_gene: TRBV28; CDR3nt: TGTGCCAGCAGCCTCGAGATAGCTAACTATGGCTACACCTTC; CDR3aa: CASSLEIANYGYTF
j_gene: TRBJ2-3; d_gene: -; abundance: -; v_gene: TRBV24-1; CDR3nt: TGTGCCACCAGTGATTCAAAAGTACAGGTGACAGATACGCAGTATTTT; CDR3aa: CATSDSKVQVTDTQYF
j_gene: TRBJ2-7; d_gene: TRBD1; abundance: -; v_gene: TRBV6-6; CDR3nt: TGTGCCAGCAGTTACCCGGGACAGGGGCAGGACGAGCAGTACTTC; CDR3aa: CASSYPGQGQDEQYF
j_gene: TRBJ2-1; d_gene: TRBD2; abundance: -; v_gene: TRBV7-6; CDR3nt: TGTGCCAGCAGCTACATACTAGCGGGAGGCCCCAATGAGCAGTTCTTC; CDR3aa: CASSYILAGGPNEQFF
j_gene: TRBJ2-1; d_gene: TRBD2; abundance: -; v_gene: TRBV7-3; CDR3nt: TGTGCCAGCAGCGCGACTAGCGGGGCGTACAATGAGCAGTTCTTC; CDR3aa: CASSATSGAYNEQFF
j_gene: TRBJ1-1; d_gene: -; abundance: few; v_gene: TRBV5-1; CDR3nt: TGCGCCAGCAGCGCTCAGGGGAGGAACACTGAAGCTTTCTTT; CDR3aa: CASSAQGRNTEAFF
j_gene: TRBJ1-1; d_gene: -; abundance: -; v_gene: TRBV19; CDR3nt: TGTGCCAGTAGTCCCGGAGGTGATCCTTTCGCTGAAGCTTTCTTT; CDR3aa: CASSPGGDPFAEAFF
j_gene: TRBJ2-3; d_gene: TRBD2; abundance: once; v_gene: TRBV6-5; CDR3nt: TGTGCCACCCGACTAGCGGGCTTCACAGATACGCAGTATTTT; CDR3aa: CATRLAGFTDTQYF
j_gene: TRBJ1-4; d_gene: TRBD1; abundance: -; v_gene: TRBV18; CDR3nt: TGTGCCAGCTCACCGGGACAGGGAGAAAAACTGTTTTTT; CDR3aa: CASSPGQGEKLFF
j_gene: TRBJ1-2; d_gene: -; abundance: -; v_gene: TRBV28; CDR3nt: TGTGCCAGCAGTCCGTCCCGGGGGGTTGGCTATGGCTACACCTTC; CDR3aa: CASSPSRGVGYGYTF
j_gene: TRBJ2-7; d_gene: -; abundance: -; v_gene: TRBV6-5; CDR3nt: TGTGCCAGCGCCCGGACTTCCTACGAGCAGTACTTC; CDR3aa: CASARTSYEQYF
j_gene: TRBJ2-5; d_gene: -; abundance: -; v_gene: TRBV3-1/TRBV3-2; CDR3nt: TGTGCCAGCAGGGAGACCGGGTCCAAAGAGACCCAGTACTTC; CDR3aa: CASRETGSKETQYF